These 10 T cell receptor beta chains were sequenced from one sample in a study of blood T cell repertoires in COVID-19. Method: immunoSEQ multiplex PCR; TCRdb's copy keeps in-frame clones and lacks some. The data hold 350,000 to 450,000 clones, with roughly 85% observed a single time. The sample comprised peripheral blood. These receptors came from a woman under 30 with acute or convalescent COVID-19.

V usage is TRBV7-9 and J usage is TRBJ2-7, with 9 bases aligning to TRBD2. Looked up from germline, CDR1 is SEHNR and CDR2 is FQNEAQ (reference sequence). The CDR3 is made up of 16 amino acids. With V trimmed by 4 bases and J by 5 bases, 12 bases remained unmatched. The CDR3 sequence: CASSSSSPGLANEQYF. DNA of the CDR3: TGTGCCAGCAGCTCGAGCAGCCCGGGACTAGCTAACGAGCAGTACTTC.

The J gene is TRBJ1-2, the V gene TRBV19; D might be TRBD1 (6 bases). The germline V and J ends were trimmed by 3 bases and 5 bases, with 19 bases remaining between them. The CDR3 spans 16 residues. CDR1 is LNHDA, CDR2 SQIVND, per germline (reference sequence). The CDR3 protein is CASSIQQGVLRYGYTF. CDR3 in DNA: TGTGCCAGTAGTATCCAACAGGGTGTTCTAAGATATGGCTACACCTTC.

The chain joins TRBV7-9 to TRBJ1-1; 7 bases match TRBD1. The ends lost 5 bases at V and 7 bases at J; junction bases unmatched: 10. This CDR3 has 14 amino acids. CDR1 SEHNR and CDR2 FQNEAQ come from the germline V gene (reference sequence). In nucleotides, the CDR3 is TGTGCCAGCAGCCAAGGGACAGCGAAAGATGAAGCTTTCTTT. Its protein is CASSQGTAKDEAFF.

The chain's CDR3 is CASSFNSGTDTQYF. The CDR3 DNA reads TGTGCCAGCAGCTTTAATAGCGGAACAGATACGCAGTATTTT. The chain employs TRBV7-3 and TRBJ2-3, with TRBD2 as a possible D gene (6 bases). This CDR3 is 14 amino acids long. CDR1 is SGHTA, CDR2 FQGTGA, per germline. V lost 3 bases and J lost 3, with 10 bases in between.

This sequence joins TRBV3-1 (or the pseudogene TRBV3-2) and TRBJ2-5, with 9 bases fitting TRBD2. Germline lookup yields CDR1 LGHDT and CDR2 YNNKEL (reference sequence). This CDR3 is built from 16 residues. V was clipped by 2 bases and J by 5 bases; unmatched bases: 9. CDR3 amino acids: CASSQLSGGGEETQYF. DNA for the CDR3: TGTGCCAGCAGCCAACTTTCGGGCGGGGGGGAGGAGACCCAGTACTTC.

The CDR3: CASSLAQSSYEQYF. In nucleotides, the CDR3 is TGTGCCAGCAGCTTAGCACAGTCCTCCTACGAGCAGTACTTC. The chain is built from TRBV11-1 and TRBJ2-7; D unclear. The CDR3 has 14 residues. Trimming removed 0 bases from V and 0 bases from J, with 6 bases in between. The germline CDR1 and CDR2 sequences are SGHAT and FQDESV (reference sequence).

The gene calls are TRBV3-1 (or the pseudogene TRBV3-2) and TRBJ1-1; D uncertain. The CDR3 has 13 residues. Per the germline V gene, CDR1 is LGHDT and CDR2 is YNNKEL (reference sequence). Trimming left V 4 bases short and J 3 bases short, with 9 bases between. The DNA of the CDR3 is TGTGCCAGCAGCCCGACGGACTACACTGAAGCTTTCTTT. Amino acid sequence: CASSPTDYTEAFF.

This clone was seen only once. The V call is TRBV5-4, the J call TRBJ1-2; D is possibly TRBD1 (5 bases). The V end lost 5 bases, the J end lost 4 bases, and 15 bases lay between the germline ends. Germline values: CDR1 SGHNT, CDR2 YYREEE (reference sequence). This CDR3 has 14 residues. CDR3 amino acids: CASRPQGRGYGYTF. CDR3 DNA: TGTGCCAGCAGACCCCAGGGAAGGGGCTATGGCTACACCTTC.

Comments on this clone: The DNA is left out, because the CDR3 cannot be placed on it with certainty; the CDR3 is given as TCRdb lists it. V is TRBV6-5 and J is TRBJ2-1; TRBD1 is the table's D call and was not checked against the DNA. Looked up from germline, CDR1 is MNHEY and CDR2 is SVGAGI. The CDR3 length is 13 residues, termini included. CDR3 loop: CASSYSVGTGSFF.

This clone was recorded many times. This CDR3 reads CAWRTGTGLRGTEAFF. Written as DNA, the CDR3 is TGTGCCTGGAGAACCGGGACAGGTCTCCGAGGGACTGAAGCTTTCTTT. This sequence joins TRBV30 and TRBJ1-1; 8 bases line up with TRBD1. CDR3 length: 16 amino acids. Trimming took 3 bases from V and 5 from J; bases not matched to a gene: 14. The germline V gene has CDR1 GTSNPN and CDR2 SVGIG (reference sequence).